This TCR beta chain emerged from a study of T cells in Graves' hyperthyroidism and ophthalmopathy. This clonotype was recorded at least ten times. This CDR3 has 13 amino acids. Germline loops: CDR1 LGHDT, CDR2 YNNKEL (reference sequence). The germline V and J ends were trimmed by 0 bases and 7 bases, with 8 bases remaining between them. TCR beta CDR3 region amplification was performed from RNA transcripts. A first-round RT-PCR of the TCR CDR3 used the HTBI primer set. TCRdb processed the multiplex PCR reads anew with MiXCR; each CDR3 protein has one entry. The profile shows roughly 570,000 distinct CDR3 sequences, around 16% of them singletons.

The clonotype was recovered from a woman aged 25 to 39 with Graves' hyperthyroidism. The gene calls are TRBV3-1 and TRBJ2-3; unclear D gene. Material: blood. CDR3 sequence: CASSQEGAYTQYF. CDR3 bases: TGTGCCAGCAGCCAAGAAGGAGCCTATACGCAGTATTTT.